Listed here are 16 T cell receptor beta chains from one sample, sequenced in a study of blood T cell repertoires in COVID-19. The assay was immunoSEQ multiplex PCR, and TCRdb's table has in-frame clones only and misses some. The table includes around 200,000 clones, around 83% detected once. Sequencing was carried out using peripheral blood. The receptors were gathered from a woman in her thirties or forties with acute or convalescent COVID-19.

The chain is built from TRBV27 and TRBJ1-1; D unresolved. The V and J ends lost 3 bases and 4 bases respectively, with 12 bases between them. CDR1 MNHEY and CDR2 SMNVEV come from the germline V gene (reference sequence). The CDR3 runs to 14 residues. The CDR3 region is CASSLLDPGTEAFF. The CDR3, as DNA: TGTGCCAGCAGTTTGTTGGATCCGGGCACTGAAGCTTTCTTT.

The V gene is TRBV30, the J gene TRBJ2-7, with D possibly TRBD1 on 6 matching bases. The V end was cut by 5 bases, the J end by 1 base, with 12 bases between. This CDR3 is 13 amino acids long. Germline V gene lookup returns CDR1 GTSNPN and CDR2 SVGIG (reference sequence). The CDR3: CAWSSGASYEQYF. The CDR3 nucleotides are TGTGCCTGGTCCTCAGGGGCTTCCTACGAGCAGTACTTC. The full variable domain, its missing parts supplied by reference TRBV30 and TRBJ2-7, is SQTIHQWPATLVQPVGSPLSLECTVEGTSNPNLYWYRQAAGRGLQLLFYSVGIGQISSEVPQNLSASRPQDRQFILSSKKLLLSDSGFYLCAWSSGASYEQYFGPGTRLTVT.

CDR3 coding DNA: TGTGCCAGCAGCCAAGATTTTTTGGGTGATTGGACAGAACTAACTTACGAGCAGTACTTC. Protein product: CASSQDFLGDWTELTYEQYF. This chain uses TRBV3-1 (or the pseudogene TRBV3-2) with TRBJ2-7; a weak D match, TRBD1 (6 bases). This CDR3 has 20 residues. In germline, CDR1 is LGHDT, CDR2 YNNKEL (reference sequence). V was pared by 0 bases and J by 4 bases, with 28 bases between.

The rearrangement joins TRBV5-1 to TRBJ1-1; D is ambiguous. Germline loops: CDR1 SGHRS, CDR2 YFSETQ. V was clipped by 6 bases and J by 1 base, with 10 bases between them. The CDR3 totals 13 residues. The DNA of the CDR3 is TGCGCCAGCAAGATCGAGGGGAACACTGAAGCTTTCTTT. Translation: CASKIEGNTEAFF.

This clone was found once. V is TRBV27 and J is TRBJ1-2; possibly TRBD1 for D (5 bases). Germline V gene data show CDR1 as MNHEY and CDR2 as SMNVEV (reference sequence). The CDR3 extends over 14 amino acids. Trimming shortened V by 4 bases and J by 2 bases, and 11 bases separated the two germline ends. The CDR3 coding sequence is TGTGCCAGCAGTTCCCTCGACAGCAACTATGGCTACACCTTC. Translating it yields CASSSLDSNYGYTF.

The chain combines TRBV5-1 with TRBJ2-7; perhaps TRBD1 as D (5 bases). Germline CDR1 SGHRS, CDR2 YFSETQ. This CDR3 spans 15 amino acids. V gave up 0 bases and J gave up 3 bases, with 13 bases separating them. DNA for the CDR3: TGCGCCAGCAGCTTGGACGGCAGGGCAGGCTACGAGCAGTACTTC. This gives the protein CASSLDGRAGYEQYF.

The J gene is TRBJ1-1, the V gene TRBV6-6; the D is unclear. The CDR3 loop spans 12 amino acids. CDR1 and CDR2 from the germline V gene are MNHNY and SVGAGI (reference sequence). Trimming stripped 8 bases from V and 0 bases from J, with 7 bases between. CDR3 bases: TGTGCCAGCCAGAGGTTGAACACTGAAGCTTTCTTT. Translation gives CASQRLNTEAFF.

This clone turned up a few times. The rearrangement links TRBV19 to TRBJ1-6; TRBD1 matches at 12 bases. Unmatched junction bases numbered 5, after V lost 7 bases and J lost 10 bases. CDR1 LNHDA and CDR2 SQIVND come from the germline V gene (reference sequence). This CDR3 spans 14 amino acids. The chain's CDR3 is CASMGTGGKSPLHF. CDR3 nucleotide sequence: TGTGCCAGTATGGGGACAGGGGGCAAGTCACCCCTCCACTTT.

V and J are TRBV27 and TRBJ2-2, with D possibly TRBD2 on 5 matching bases. CDR1 MNHEY and CDR2 SMNVEV come from the germline V gene (reference sequence). The CDR3 totals 15 residues. Between the trimmed V and J ends, which lost 2 bases and 2 bases, there was a span of 9 bases. CDR3 DNA sequence: TGTGCCAGCAGTTTAAGAGGGCTCAACACCGGGGAGCTGTTTTTT. Translated, it gives CASSLRGLNTGELFF.

The chain is built from TRBV11-2 and TRBJ1-1; D call uncertain. CDR1 is SGHAT and CDR2 is FQNNGV in the germline V gene. The CDR3 is made up of 11 amino acids. V lost 5 bases to trimming and J lost 5 bases, with 6 bases between them. CDR3 protein: CASSGPTEAFF. Written as DNA, the CDR3 is TGTGCCAGCAGCGGGCCTACTGAAGCTTTCTTT.

V is TRBV19 and J is TRBJ1-1; the D gene is possibly TRBD1 (5 bases). The CDR3 sequence is 14 residues long. Trimming left V 3 bases short and J 5 bases short, with 13 bases between. Germline loops: CDR1 LNHDA, CDR2 SQIVND (reference sequence). CDR3 in DNA: TGTGCCAGTAGTATGCTCTCACGGGGGACTGAAGCTTTCTTT. Its translation is CASSMLSRGTEAFF.

The chain joins TRBV10-3 to TRBJ1-3; D is ambiguous. The ends were cut back, 6 bases at V and 0 bases at J, with 9 bases in the middle. This CDR3 is 14 amino acids long. CDR1 and CDR2 from the germline V gene are ENHRY and SYGVKD. CDR3 protein: CAIRPDTSGNTIYF. CDR3 sequence (DNA): TGTGCCATCAGACCCGACACCTCTGGAAACACCATATATTTT.

This clone was recorded only once. The chain employs TRBV13 and TRBJ2-5; TRBD2 matches at 15 bases. Looked up from germline, CDR1 is PRHDT and CDR2 is FYEKMQ (reference sequence). Trimming cost V 4 bases and J 4 bases; bases outside gene matches: 1. CDR3 size: 15 residues. The DNA for the CDR3 is TGTGCCAGCAGCTCGGGACTAGCGGGGGGAGAGACCCAGTACTTC. Translating it yields CASSSGLAGGETQYF.

The chain links TRBV12-3 or TRBV12-4 to TRBJ2-7; D ambiguous. V shed 4 bases and J shed 0 bases, with 4 bases lying between them. CDR3 length: 12 amino acids. CDR3 sequence reads: CASSSSSYEQYF. The CDR3 coding sequence is TGTGCCAGCAGTTCCAGCTCCTACGAGCAGTACTTC.

The gene calls are TRBV28 and TRBJ2-1; TRBD1 aligns across 9 bases. Germline CDR1 is MDHEN and CDR2 is SYDVKM. Losses at the gene ends were 2 bases for V and 9 bases for J; bases not matched to a gene: 8. This CDR3 is 15 amino acids long. The CDR3 sequence is CASSLVNRGRPEQFF. The DNA for the CDR3 is TGTGCCAGCAGTTTAGTAAACAGGGGGCGCCCTGAGCAGTTCTTC.

This clone showed up just once. The genes are TRBV20-1 and TRBJ1-2; D may be TRBD1 (5 bases). Trimming cost V 3 bases and J 8 bases, with 22 bases left between them. This CDR3 contains 15 residues. CDR1 is DFQATT, CDR2 SNEGSKA, per germline (reference sequence). The CDR3 nucleotides read TGCAGTGCTAGTGAGGGGCGCAGGGATCTTGGGGGCTACACCTTC. This gives the protein CSASEGRRDLGGYTF.